These 22 T cell receptor beta chains share one sample of origin, sequenced in a study of cytomegalovirus exposure and HLA in healthy donors. With 60 Vbeta and 13 Jbeta primers, the PCR was carried out. Repertoires were generated with immunoSEQ multiplex PCR, while TCRdb's copy carries only in-frame clones and drops some. The sample lists fewer than 90,000 clones; around 78% were seen once. Sequencing was carried out using PBMCs. Receptors originate from a male donor in good health and CMV-seropositive.

This clone was observed a single time. The DNA for the CDR3 is TGCGCCAGCAGCTTGGTTGCGGGTGCGAACACCGGGGAGCTGTTTTTT. It translates to CASSLVAGANTGELFF. The chain carries TRBV5-1 and TRBJ2-2; a weak D match, TRBD2 (5 bases). The germline CDR1 and CDR2 sequences are SGHRS and YFSETQ. V lost 0 bases and J 0 bases, leaving 9 bases between the germline ends. This CDR3 is built from 16 residues.

In this sample, this clone turned up a few times. The gene calls are TRBV28 and TRBJ1-1, with D possibly TRBD1 on 6 matching bases. Germline V gene data show CDR1 as MDHEN and CDR2 as SYDVKM. V was shortened by 3 bases and J by 4 bases, with 9 bases between the two germline ends. This CDR3 is 13 amino acids long. The CDR3 nucleotides are TGTGCCAGCAGTTTGATGGGGGCCACTGAAGCTTTCTTT. It encodes CASSLMGATEAFF.

This chain connects TRBV9 to TRBJ2-1, with TRBD2 identical over 8 bases. In germline, CDR1 is SGDLS, CDR2 YYNGEE. The CDR3 runs 15 residues. V was pared by 2 bases and J by 4 bases, with 5 bases of the junction left unmatched. This chain's CDR3 is CASSVGTREYNEQFF. The CDR3 DNA follows: TGTGCCAGCAGCGTGGGGACTAGGGAGTACAATGAGCAGTTCTTC.

The chain uses TRBV5-1 and TRBJ2-7, with 11 bases that match TRBD2. V lost 6 bases, J lost 4 bases, and 6 bases stayed unmatched. This CDR3 spans 14 amino acids. The germline V gene has CDR1 SGHRS and CDR2 YFSETQ. The CDR3 coding sequence is TGCGCCAGCAACCCCGGGACTAGCGGTTACGAGCAGTACTTC. Translating it yields CASNPGTSGYEQYF.

The V call is TRBV7-9, the J call TRBJ2-4; D remains ambiguous. Germline CDR1 SEHNR, CDR2 FQNEAQ (reference sequence). Trimming stripped 5 bases from V and 5 bases from J, with 10 bases between. This CDR3 spans 13 amino acids. The CDR3 DNA follows: TGTGCCAGCAGCCTCTACGCTGAAAACATTCAGTACTTC. Amino acid sequence: CASSLYAENIQYF. The full variable domain, rest sourced from reference TRBV7-9 and TRBJ2-4, is DTGVSQNPRHKITKRGQNVTFRCDPISEHNRLYWYRQTLGQGPEFLTYFQNEAQLEKSRLLSDRFSAERPKGSFSTLEIQRTEQGDSAMYLCASSLYAENIQYFGAGTRLSVL.

This rearrangement joins TRBV28 to TRBJ2-2; 8 bases map to TRBD1. The CDR3 runs 14 residues. The ends lost 6 bases at V and 4 bases at J; junction bases unmatched: 4. The germline gives CDR1 MDHEN, CDR2 SYDVKM. CDR3 region: CASRRTGPTGELFF. In nucleotides, the CDR3 is TGTGCCAGCAGAAGGACAGGGCCCACCGGGGAGCTGTTTTTT.

The J gene is TRBJ2-3, the V gene TRBV18; 7 bases are shared with TRBD2. Germline V gives CDR1 KGHSH, CDR2 LQKENI. Trimming removed 2 bases from V and 2 bases from J; junction bases left unmatched: 4. The CDR3 contains 15 residues. For the CDR3, the DNA is TGTGCCAGCTCACCAGCTAGCGGATACACAGATACGCAGTATTTT. Encoded protein: CASSPASGYTDTQYF.

The rearrangement joins TRBV6-6 to TRBJ1-4, with 10 positions matching TRBD1. The trim removed 2 bases at V and 8 bases at J, leaving 5 bases unmatched. This CDR3 spans 15 amino acids. Germline loops: CDR1 MNHNY, CDR2 SVGAGI (reference sequence). The CDR3 protein is CASSYRTGGNEKLFF. The CDR3 nucleotides are TGTGCCAGCAGTTACCGGACAGGGGGAAACGAAAAACTGTTTTTT.

The V gene is TRBV9, the J gene TRBJ2-5; D may be TRBD2 (5 bases). The CDR3 is made up of 13 amino acids. Trimming stripped 2 bases from V and 4 bases from J, with 9 bases between. From germline, CDR1 is SGDLS and CDR2 YYNGEE. The CDR3 here is CASSVLEGETQYF. The CDR3 bases are TGTGCCAGCAGCGTCCTAGAGGGAGAGACCCAGTACTTC.

There are a few counts of this clone. The V and J genes are TRBV6-6 and TRBJ1-5, with D perhaps matching TRBD1 (6 bases). CDR1 MNHNY and CDR2 SVGAGI come from the germline V gene (reference sequence). The V and J ends lost 2 bases and 6 bases respectively, with 11 bases between them. The CDR3 length is 14 residues. The CDR3 DNA reads as TGTGCCAGCAGTTACCCAGGGGCCGGTCAGCCCCAGCATTTT. Translated: CASSYPGAGQPQHF.

The chain recombines TRBV7-2 with TRBJ2-1, with D possibly TRBD2 on 5 matching bases. CDR3 length equals 13 residues. V lost 1 base, J lost 14 bases, and 15 bases lay in between. Germline V gene lookup returns CDR1 SGHTA and CDR2 FQGNSA. CDR3 nucleotides: TGTGCCAGCAGCTTAGTTGTTCCGGGAAGAAAGTTCTTC. It encodes CASSLVVPGRKFF.

This chain links TRBV4-1 with TRBJ2-5, with 12 bases that match TRBD2. The J call is in doubt because the DNA end fits TRBJ2-7 better. CDR3 length: 15 amino acids. Germline CDR1 is MGHRA and CDR2 is YSYEKL. The CDR3 sequence is CASSISTSGSPEQYF. The CDR3 nucleotides are TGCGCCAGCAGCATATCGACTAGCGGGAGTCCCGAGCAGTACTTC.

The V and J genes are TRBV21-1 and TRBJ2-7; no DNA check was done on the table's D call, TRBD2. TRBV21-1 is termed a pseudogene. The CDR3 covers 16 residues. For the CDR3, the DNA is TGTGCCAGCAGCAACCGCTTTAGCGGGAGGGCCGGGGAGCAGTACTTC. Its translation: CASSNRFSGRAGEQYF.

The genes are TRBV4-1 and TRBJ1-2, with 8 nucleotides matching TRBD1. Germline trimming cut 4 bases from V and 3 bases from J; bases unmatched to any gene: 7. Germline loops: CDR1 MGHRA, CDR2 YSYEKL. CDR3 length: 15 amino acids. The CDR3 nucleotides are TGCGCCAGCAGCCCCCGACAGGGGTGGGACTATGGCTACACCTTC. Its protein product is CASSPRQGWDYGYTF.

The V and J genes are TRBV4-2 and TRBJ2-3; 12 nucleotides match TRBD2. The CDR3 sequence is 18 residues long. V dropped 0 bases and J dropped 5; count of bases not matched to a gene: 9. CDR1 is LGHNA, CDR2 YNFKEQ, per germline. The CDR3 is CASSQDGASGRAGDTQYF. In DNA, the CDR3 is TGTGCCAGCAGCCAAGATGGAGCTAGCGGGAGGGCGGGAGATACGCAGTATTTT.

This clone was picked up a small number of times. The chain uses TRBV6-6 and TRBJ2-3; D possibly corresponds to TRBD1 (6 bases). There are 14 residues in the CDR3. The germline CDR1 and CDR2 sequences are MNHNY and SVGAGI (reference sequence). Trimming pared 1 base from V and 2 bases from J, leaving 7 bases between. The CDR3 protein is CASSYYRATDTQYF. The DNA for the CDR3 is TGTGCCAGCAGTTACTACAGGGCCACAGATACGCAGTATTTT.

The J gene is TRBJ2-3, the V gene TRBV6-6; 9 bases are shared with TRBD1. V gave up 3 bases and J gave up 0 bases; unmatched junction bases: 4. Germline CDR1 and CDR2: MNHNY and SVGAGI (reference sequence). This CDR3 comprises 16 residues. DNA of the CDR3: TGTGCCAGCAGTTATAGGACAGGGGCCAGCACAGATACGCAGTATTTT. Protein product: CASSYRTGASTDTQYF.

The chain links TRBV27 to TRBJ2-7, with 13 bases that match TRBD2. This CDR3 spans 16 amino acids. Trimming removed 4 bases from V and 3 bases from J; junction bases left unmatched: 6. Per germline, CDR1 MNHEY and CDR2 SMNVEV (reference sequence). CDR3 nucleotides: TGTGCCAGCAGTTCCTCACTAGCGGGGGGGGTCTACGAGCAGTACTTC. Its translation: CASSSSLAGGVYEQYF.

The V call is TRBV19, the J call TRBJ2-1; 7 bases are a match to TRBD1. V lost 5 bases to trimming and J lost 4 bases; unmatched junction nucleotides: 5. This CDR3 region has 14 residues. Germline-derived CDR1 and CDR2 are LNHDA and SQIVND (reference sequence). CDR3 sequence: CASSYQGVYNEQFF. The CDR3 region has the DNA TGTGCCAGTAGTTACCAGGGGGTGTACAATGAGCAGTTCTTC.

V is TRBV5-1 and J is TRBJ2-5, with 10 bases fitting TRBD1. This CDR3 spans 15 amino acids. V was clipped by 4 bases and J by 5 bases; unmatched bases: 8. Germline CDR1 is SGHRS and CDR2 is YFSETQ. CDR3 loop: CASSLRATGGETQYF. The CDR3 nucleotides read TGCGCCAGCAGCCTCAGGGCGACAGGGGGCGAGACCCAGTACTTC. Full variable domain (missing parts from reference TRBV5-1 and TRBJ2-5): KAGVTQTPRYLIKTRGQQVTLSCSPISGHRSVSWYQQTPGQGLQFLFEYFSETQRNKGNFPGRFSGRQFSNSRSEMNVSTLELGDSALYLCASSLRATGGETQYFGPGTRLLVL.

This clone was observed once. This sequence joins TRBV5-1 and TRBJ2-1, with a possible D match to TRBD2 (6 bases). CDR1 and CDR2 (germline): SGHRS, YFSETQ. The CDR3 runs to 15 residues. V gave up 3 bases and J gave up 1 base, with 11 bases separating them. As DNA, the CDR3 is TGCGCCAGCAGCTCCAGCGGGCGGTCCTACAATGAGCAGTTCTTC. Its translation: CASSSSGRSYNEQFF. Filled out from reference TRBV5-1 and TRBJ2-1, the complete variable domain reads KAGVTQTPRYLIKTRGQQVTLSCSPISGHRSVSWYQQTPGQGLQFLFEYFSETQRNKGNFPGRFSGRQFSNSRSEMNVSTLELGDSALYLCASSSSGRSYNEQFFGPGTRLTVL.

DNA for the CDR3: TGCGCCAGCAGCTTGAGACAGGGGGCGTACGAGCAGTACTTC. Residues: CASSLRQGAYEQYF. The V call is TRBV5-1, the J call TRBJ2-7, with 10 bases that match TRBD1. The germline gives CDR1 SGHRS, CDR2 YFSETQ. V shed 1 base and J 4 bases; nucleotides not matched to a gene: 2. The CDR3 spans 14 residues.